This passage covers 22 T cell receptor beta chains from one sample sequenced in a study of blood T cell repertoires in COVID-19. Using immunoSEQ multiplex PCR, the repertoire was profiled, and TCRdb retains in-frame clones only, with some absent. The sample has roughly 260,000 clones; approximately 90% are singletons. Sequences were obtained from peripheral blood. These receptors were taken from a woman between 45 and 65 years old who had recovered from COVID-19.

This clone was found many times. The chain joins TRBV9 to TRBJ2-1; 8 nucleotides agree with TRBD2. V gave up 3 bases and J gave up 8 bases; unmatched junction bases: 10. This CDR3 comprises 15 residues. In germline, CDR1 is SGDLS, CDR2 YYNGEE. CDR3 sequence (DNA): TGTGCCAGCAGCGGCCGGAGCGGGAGTTTGCATGAGCAGTTCTTC. Translating gives CASSGRSGSLHEQFF.

The chain joins TRBV7-3 to TRBJ1-3; no firm D call. Germline CDR1 SGHTA, CDR2 FQGTGA. V was trimmed by 10 bases and J by 2 bases, leaving 6 bases between them. CDR3 length equals 11 residues. As DNA, the CDR3 is TGTGCCATCCCGGCTGGAAACACCATATATTTT. It codes for CAIPAGNTIYF.

This clone has more than one count but fewer than ten. This chain joins TRBV2 and TRBJ2-5; 9 bases line up with TRBD1. This CDR3 spans 16 amino acids. Germline CDR1 reads SNHLY; CDR2 reads FYNNEI. V shed 4 bases, J shed 8 bases, and the junction held 14 bases outside the gene matches. The DNA for the CDR3 is TGTGCCAGCAGTGTAGGGCCTCCGGGACAGGGTGAAACCCAGTACTTC. As protein: CASSVGPPGQGETQYF.

The chain links TRBV30 to TRBJ2-1, with TRBD2 matching over 10 bases. The junction had 12 bases not matched to a gene; V was cut back by 3 bases and J by 4 bases. The CDR3 loop spans 17 amino acids. Germline CDR1 is GTSNPN and CDR2 is SVGIG (reference sequence). The CDR3: CAWRNLAGEKLYNEQFF. CDR3 in DNA: TGTGCCTGGAGAAATCTAGCGGGGGAAAAGTTGTACAATGAGCAGTTCTTC.

The chain has TRBV27 and TRBJ1-4, with D tentatively TRBD1 (5 bases). The V end lost 2 bases, the J end lost 4 bases, and 11 bases lay between the germline ends. The CDR3 sequence is 15 residues long. Germline V CDR1 and CDR2: MNHEY, SMNVEV (reference sequence). The CDR3 sequence is CASSLGGGYNEKLFF. The CDR3 bases are TGTGCCAGCAGTTTAGGGGGGGGGTATAATGAAAAACTGTTTTTT. Drawing the rest from reference TRBV27 and TRBJ1-4, the complete variable domain is EAQVTQNPRYLITVTGKKLTVTCSQNMNHEYMSWYRQDPGLGLRQIYYSMNVEVTDKGDVPEGYKVSRKEKRNFPLILESPSPNQTSLYFCASSLGGGYNEKLFFGSGTQLSVL.

This clone was found many times. The chain recombines TRBV28 with TRBJ2-1; the match to TRBD1 covers 7 bases. Germline trimming cut 8 bases from V and 6 bases from J; bases unmatched to any gene: 10. Germline V gives CDR1 MDHEN, CDR2 SYDVKM. This CDR3 has 14 residues. CDR3 in DNA: TGTGCCAGCCTTAAAGGGGGCGTTATCAATGAGCAGTTCTTC. It encodes CASLKGGVINEQFF. Full variable domain (outside the CDR3, taken from reference TRBV28 and TRBJ2-1): DVKVTQSSRYLVKRTGEKVFLECVQDMDHENMFWYRQDPGLGLRLIYFSYDVKMKEKGDIPEGYSVSREKKERFSLILESASTNQTSMYLCASLKGGVINEQFFGPGTRLTVL.

This sequence joins TRBV7-8 and TRBJ2-1, with TRBD2 matching 9 bases. The length of the CDR3 is 17 residues. Germline V lookup: CDR1 SGHVS, CDR2 FQNEAQ. Trimming at V came to 2 bases and at J to 0 bases, leaving 5 bases not matched to a gene. The CDR3 is CASSLWTSVSSYNEQFF. The CDR3 nucleotides read TGTGCCAGCAGCTTATGGACTAGCGTAAGCTCCTACAATGAGCAGTTCTTC.

This chain links TRBV7-9 with TRBJ1-6, with 9 bases lining up with TRBD1. The V segment lost 7 bases and the J segment 7 bases; nucleotides outside the gene matches: 14. The CDR3 consists of 17 residues. Germline assignment: CDR1 SEHNR and CDR2 FQNEAQ (reference sequence). The CDR3 sequence: CASTRTGAHISNSPLHF. CDR3 in DNA: TGTGCCAGCACAAGGACAGGGGCGCATATTAGCAATTCACCCCTCCACTTT.

The V gene is TRBV7-2, the J gene TRBJ1-1; D unresolved. V was pared by 2 bases and J by 1 base, with 5 bases between. The CDR3 loop spans 13 amino acids. Per germline, CDR1 SGHTA and CDR2 FQGNSA. The CDR3: CASSLQQNTEAFF. In DNA form, the CDR3 reads TGTGCCAGCAGCTTACAACAGAACACTGAAGCTTTCTTT.

This clone has just a few counts. This chain connects TRBV10-1 to TRBJ1-1, with TRBD1 identical over 9 bases. This CDR3 has 16 amino acids. Germline values: CDR1 WNHNN, CDR2 SYGVQD (reference sequence). V shed 6 bases, J shed 2 bases, and the junction held 10 bases outside the gene matches. CDR3 nucleotides: TGCGCCAGCAGGGGACAGGGACGAGCAGGAAACACTGAAGCTTTCTTT. Translated: CASRGQGRAGNTEAFF.

CDR3 amino acids: CASSRRGFNYGYTF. CDR3 DNA sequence: TGTGCCAGCAGCCGACGCGGGTTTAACTATGGCTACACCTTC. The V and J genes are TRBV5-6 and TRBJ1-2; D unresolved. From germline, CDR1 is SGHDT and CDR2 YYEEEE. The V end was cut by 4 bases, the J end by 1 base, with 11 bases between. The CDR3 is 14 residues long.

This rearrangement joins TRBV10-1 to TRBJ1-5; D is unclear. Germline V lookup: CDR1 WNHNN, CDR2 SYGVQD (reference sequence). The CDR3 runs to 11 residues. Trimming cost V 4 bases and J 6 bases, with 4 bases left between them. The CDR3 bases are TGCGCCAGCAGTGCGGGTCAGCCCCAGCATTTT. As protein: CASSAGQPQHF.

The rearrangement uses TRBV7-2 and TRBJ1-2; a weak D match, TRBD1 (5 bases). The CDR3 covers 13 residues. V shed 3 bases and J shed 5 bases, with 10 bases lying between them. Germline V gene lookup returns CDR1 SGHTA and CDR2 FQGNSA. The CDR3: CASSLGLKYGYTF. In DNA, the CDR3 is TGTGCCAGCAGCTTGGGACTGAAGTATGGCTACACCTTC.

Turning to this clone: One end of the junction fails to match germline, which may point to a read error. V usage is TRBV11-2 and J usage is TRBJ1-4; maybe TRBD1 (6 bases). CDR1 and CDR2 (germline): SGHAT, FQNNGV. This CDR3 region has 11 residues. The CDR3 bases are TGTGCCAGCAGCGTGGCAGGGGCACAGGTTTTT. Amino acids: CASSVAGAQVF.

The chain uses TRBV30 and TRBJ1-2; 7 nucleotides match TRBD1. The germline V gene has CDR1 GTSNPN and CDR2 SVGIG (reference sequence). J lost 5 bases, V lost 2 bases, and 8 bases had no gene match. The CDR3 length is 14 residues. The CDR3 region has the DNA TGTGCCTGGAGTAGAAGAGGGGGCCCATATGGCTACACCTTC. It is translated as CAWSRRGGPYGYTF.

The genes are TRBV9 and TRBJ2-1; D is uncertain. Germline loops: CDR1 SGDLS, CDR2 YYNGEE. CDR3 length: 15 amino acids. Between the trimmed V and J ends, which lost 2 bases and 0 bases, there was a span of 9 bases. This CDR3 is CASSVSPSSYNEQFF. The CDR3 coding sequence is TGTGCCAGCAGCGTTAGCCCGAGCTCCTACAATGAGCAGTTCTTC.

The table lists this clone with a count of one. The chain is built from TRBV6-2 or TRBV6-3 and TRBJ1-2; TRBD1 matches 9 bases. Trimming removed 5 bases from V and 4 bases from J; junction bases left unmatched: 8. The CDR3 has 15 residues. Germline lookup yields CDR1 MNHEY and CDR2 SVGEGT. CDR3 residues: CASSPGTGHLYGYTF. DNA for the CDR3: TGTGCCAGCAGTCCCGGGACAGGGCACCTCTATGGCTACACCTTC.

The chain is built from TRBV10-3 and TRBJ1-1, with 8 bases aligning to TRBD1. The J segment lost 4 bases and the V segment lost 11 bases, leaving 9 bases of the junction unmatched. This CDR3 spans 13 amino acids. Germline V CDR1 and CDR2: ENHRY, SYGVKD. The CDR3 reads CAAFPGGGTEAFF. In DNA, the CDR3 is TGTGCCGCCTTTCCAGGGGGCGGCACTGAAGCTTTCTTT.

The chain employs TRBV9 and TRBJ2-1, with 9 bases matching TRBD2. After removal of 0 bases from V and 3 bases from J, the junction contained 7 bases not matched to a gene. CDR1 and CDR2 from the germline V gene are SGDLS and YYNGEE. This CDR3 is built from 17 residues. This chain's CDR3 is CASSVGSGLAYYNEQFF. CDR3 nucleotide sequence: TGTGCCAGCAGCGTAGGGAGCGGACTAGCGTACTACAATGAGCAGTTCTTC.

The chain uses TRBV4-3 and TRBJ1-1; 10 bases align to TRBD1. CDR3 length equals 15 residues. Germline V CDR1 and CDR2: LGHNA, YSLEER. V was pared by 1 base and J by 2 bases, with 1 base of the junction left unmatched. This chain's CDR3 is CASSQVTGGNTEAFF. The CDR3 DNA follows: TGCGCCAGCAGCCAAGTGACAGGGGGCAACACTGAAGCTTTCTTT.

V usage is TRBV19 and J usage is TRBJ2-1; TRBD2 matches at 8 bases. Germline trimming cut 10 bases from V and 0 bases from J; bases unmatched to any gene: 11. This CDR3 comprises 16 residues. Germline V gene sequence: CDR1 LNHDA, CDR2 SQIVND (reference sequence). This chain's CDR3 is CATRLSGSSSYNEQFF. CDR3 bases: TGTGCCACCAGACTAAGCGGGAGCAGCTCCTACAATGAGCAGTTCTTC.

The CDR3 DNA sequence: TGTGCCAGCAGCGTAGTTGGGACAGGGGGCGTGAAAGCTTTCTTT. Encoded protein: CASSVVGTGGVKAFF. The rearrangement uses TRBV9 and TRBJ1-1; 12 nucleotides agree with TRBD1. The CDR3 is made up of 15 amino acids. Germline V lookup: CDR1 SGDLS, CDR2 YYNGEE. Trimming removed 0 bases from V and 9 bases from J; junction bases left unmatched: 6. Together with reference TRBV9 and TRBJ1-1, the CDR3 gives the full variable domain: DSGVTQTPKHLITATGQRVTLRCSPRSGDLSVYWYQQSLDQGLQFLIQYYNGEERAKGNILERFSAQQFPDLHSELNLSSLELGDSALYFCASSVVGTGGVKAFFGQGTRLTVV.